Below, 18 T cell receptor beta chains from the same sample are listed, as sequenced in a study of blood T cell repertoires in COVID-19. The table came from immunoSEQ multiplex PCR; TCRdb's copy has only in-frame clones and leaves some out. This table holds about 400,000 clones, approximately 85% found once. The sample was PBMCs or T cells enriched from blood (not recorded which). The receptors here all came from a woman aged 40 to 49 with acute COVID-19.

The CDR3 loop is CASSTGTGVYGYTF. As DNA, the CDR3 is TGCGCCAGCAGCACCGGGACAGGAGTCTATGGCTACACCTTC. The chain couples TRBV5-1 to TRBJ1-2; 8 nucleotides line up with TRBD1. Germline lookup yields CDR1 SGHRS and CDR2 YFSETQ. The CDR3 consists of 14 residues. The J segment lost 4 bases and the V segment lost 4 bases, leaving 6 bases of the junction unmatched.

The table lists this clone with a few counts. The rearrangement joins TRBV6-6 to TRBJ2-2; 7 bases are shared with TRBD1. Germline trimming cut 5 bases from V and 4 bases from J; bases unmatched to any gene: 16. Germline V lookup: CDR1 MNHNY, CDR2 SVGAGI (reference sequence). The CDR3 contains 18 residues. The CDR3 bases are TGTGCCAGCAGTCCCCGTCAATTAACAGGGGCTGGCACCGGGGAGCTGTTTTTT. It yields the protein CASSPRQLTGAGTGELFF.

Points on this clone: The sample holds other DNA sequences that translate to the same CDR3. The chain couples TRBV7-9 to TRBJ1-2, with a possible D match to TRBD1 (6 bases). CDR1 SEHNR and CDR2 FQNEAQ come from the germline V gene (reference sequence). This CDR3 spans 14 amino acids. Deletions cut 4 bases from V and 1 base from J, with 10 bases between. The CDR3 loop reads CASSSSQGNYGYTF. DNA of the CDR3: TGTGCCAGCAGCTCTTCACAGGGTAACTATGGCTACACCTTC.

V and J are TRBV29-1 and TRBJ1-2; possible D gene TRBD1, 6 bases. The CDR3 is made up of 13 amino acids. Germline CDR1 reads SQVTM; CDR2 reads ANQGSEA. Trimming removed 5 bases at V and 6 bases at J, with 16 bases between. The CDR3 here is CSVLNHREDGYTF. The CDR3 DNA follows: TGCAGCGTTCTTAATCACAGGGAAGATGGCTACACCTTC.

This chain joins TRBV12-3 or TRBV12-4 and TRBJ2-5; D is possibly TRBD2 (5 bases). The ends were cut back, 6 bases at V and 7 bases at J, with 9 bases in the middle. The CDR3 spans 11 residues. The CDR3 is CASSRAGTQYF. DNA of the CDR3: TGTGCCAGCAGCCGGGCGGGGACCCAGTACTTC.

The chain employs TRBV5-1 and TRBJ1-4; D gene unclear. This CDR3 is built from 16 residues. V lost 0 bases to trimming and J lost 1 base, with 10 bases between them. Germline loops: CDR1 SGHRS, CDR2 YFSETQ. For the CDR3, the DNA is TGCGCCAGCAGCTTGGTGGGCGGGAGAACTAATGAAAAACTGTTTTTT. Its protein is CASSLVGGRTNEKLFF.

V is TRBV7-9 and J is TRBJ1-6, with TRBD1 matching over 7 bases. V was clipped by 5 bases and J by 1 base; unmatched bases: 8. CDR1 and CDR2 from the germline V gene are SEHNR and FQNEAQ (reference sequence). CDR3 length: 17 residues. The CDR3 region is CASSPSTGQSYNSPLHF. The CDR3, as DNA: TGTGCCAGCAGCCCAAGTACGGGACAGTCCTATAATTCACCCCTCCACTTT.

The chain employs TRBV19 and TRBJ2-7; 7 positions match TRBD1. With 6 bases clipped from V and 6 bases from J, the junction kept 11 bases outside the gene matches. Germline values: CDR1 LNHDA, CDR2 SQIVND (reference sequence). The CDR3 consists of 14 residues. CDR3 region: CASSLHRGVFEQYF. The CDR3 coding sequence is TGTGCCAGTAGCCTCCACAGGGGAGTCTTCGAGCAGTACTTC.

DNA of the CDR3: TGTGCCACCAGTGATCCGCGACAGGGGGCCAACGTCCTGACTTTC. This gives the protein CATSDPRQGANVLTF. This chain connects TRBV24-1 to TRBJ2-6, with D possibly matching TRBD1 (5 bases). The CDR3 covers 15 residues. Germline values: CDR1 KGHDR, CDR2 SFDVKD. The V gene lost 3 bases and the J gene lost 4 bases, with 9 bases spanning the gap.

This chain connects TRBV30 to TRBJ1-4; no clear D. This CDR3 has 13 amino acids. Trimming removed 1 base from V and 4 bases from J, with 7 bases in between. Per germline, CDR1 GTSNPN and CDR2 SVGIG (reference sequence). The DNA of the CDR3 is TGTGCCTGGAGTGGCCGCGATAATGAAAAACTGTTTTTT. Protein sequence: CAWSGRDNEKLFF.

J is TRBJ2-3 and V is TRBV30, with 10 nucleotides matching TRBD2. Looked up from germline, CDR1 is GTSNPN and CDR2 is SVGIG (reference sequence). Losses at the gene ends were 2 bases for V and 4 bases for J; bases not matched to a gene: 6. CDR3 length: 15 residues. CDR3: CAWSQIAGGADTQYF. The DNA of the CDR3 is TGTGCCTGGAGTCAAATAGCGGGGGGCGCAGATACGCAGTATTTT.

This rearrangement joins TRBV18 to TRBJ1-1; TRBD1 matches 7 bases. The CDR3 has 15 amino acids. Germline V gene sequence: CDR1 KGHSH, CDR2 LQKENI. Trimming at V came to 0 bases and at J to 7 bases, leaving 8 bases not matched to a gene. In DNA form, the CDR3 reads TGTGCCAGCTCACCACCTGGAAGGGGGCCTGGTGAAGCTTTCTTT. It translates to CASSPPGRGPGEAFF.

This chain uses TRBV20-1 with TRBJ2-2; unclear D gene. CDR3 length: 13 residues. V lost 3 bases and J 4 bases, leaving 9 bases between the germline ends. Germline V gene data show CDR1 as DFQATT and CDR2 as SNEGSKA (reference sequence). This CDR3 reads CSASKTGTGELFF. The CDR3 DNA reads TGCAGTGCTAGTAAGACTGGCACCGGGGAGCTGTTTTTT.

In DNA, the CDR3 is TGCGCCAGCAGCTTCTTTAACGGGGGGAGGGAGACCCAGTACTTC. The encoded protein is CASSFFNGGRETQYF. This rearrangement joins TRBV5-1 to TRBJ2-5, with TRBD2 matching 7 bases. Germline V CDR1 and CDR2: SGHRS, YFSETQ. Trimming removed 2 bases from V and 5 bases from J; junction bases left unmatched: 9. The CDR3 is made up of 15 amino acids.

This chain joins TRBV11-3 and TRBJ2-7; a possible D gene is TRBD1 (5 bases). Germline CDR1 SGHNT, CDR2 YENEEA. Trimming shortened V by 5 bases and J by 2 bases, and 13 bases separated the two germline ends. The CDR3 loop spans 14 amino acids. The CDR3 protein is CASSDQGSPYEQYF. The CDR3 DNA reads TGTGCCAGCAGCGATCAGGGAAGTCCCTACGAGCAGTACTTC.

This chain joins TRBV11-2 and TRBJ2-4; 8 bases fit TRBD1. This CDR3 has 15 amino acids. The junction had 8 bases not matched to a gene; V was cut back by 1 base and J by 9 bases. Germline CDR1 and CDR2: SGHAT and FQNNGV. In DNA, the CDR3 is TGTGCCAGCAGCTTAGGACGGACAGGGATGGGCATTCAGTACTTC. It translates to CASSLGRTGMGIQYF.

In regard to this clone: The identical CDR3 is also encoded by other nucleotide sequences in the sample. This chain connects TRBV12-3 or TRBV12-4 to TRBJ1-4; D is ambiguous. The V end was cut by 4 bases, the J end by 8 bases, with 5 bases between. This CDR3 is built from 11 residues. For the CDR3, the DNA is TGTGCCAGCAGTTCATCAGAAAAACTGTTTTTT. This encodes CASSSSEKLFF.

V and J are TRBV5-1 and TRBJ1-6; 8 positions agree with TRBD1. Germline V gene lookup returns CDR1 SGHRS and CDR2 YFSETQ. The V segment lost 4 bases and the J segment 4 bases; nucleotides outside the gene matches: 4. This CDR3 spans 15 amino acids. CDR3 amino acids: CASSPGQGYNSPLHF. CDR3 bases: TGCGCCAGCAGCCCTGGACAGGGATATAATTCACCCCTCCACTTT.